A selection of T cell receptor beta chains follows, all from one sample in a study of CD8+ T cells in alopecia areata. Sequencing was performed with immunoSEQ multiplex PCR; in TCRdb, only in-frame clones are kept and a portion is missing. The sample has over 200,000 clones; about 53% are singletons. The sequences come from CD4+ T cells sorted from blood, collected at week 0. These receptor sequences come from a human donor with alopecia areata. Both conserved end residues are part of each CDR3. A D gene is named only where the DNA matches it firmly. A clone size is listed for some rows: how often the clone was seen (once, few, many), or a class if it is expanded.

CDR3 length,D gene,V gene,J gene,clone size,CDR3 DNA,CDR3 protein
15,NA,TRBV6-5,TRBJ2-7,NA,TGTGCCAGCAGTTACTCGGGGATCTTGTCCTACGAGCAGTACTTC,CASSYSGILSYEQYF
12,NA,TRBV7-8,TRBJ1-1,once,TGTGCCAGCAGCGACCAGGGGAGTGAAGCTTTCTTT,CASSDQGSEAFF
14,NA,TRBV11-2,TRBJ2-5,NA,TGTGCCAGCAGCCCAGGCGTCTCGTTAGAGACCCAGTACTTC,CASSPGVSLETQYF
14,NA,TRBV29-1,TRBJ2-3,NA,TGCAGCGCCGAGTTGGGAGACAGCCCAGATACGCAGTATTTT,CSAELGDSPDTQYF
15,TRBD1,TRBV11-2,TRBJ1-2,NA,TGTGCCAGCAGCTCCCAAAGGACAGGGACTTATGGCTACACCTTC,CASSSQRTGTYGYTF
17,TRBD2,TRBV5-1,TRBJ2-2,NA,TGCGCCAGCAGCCGGGAGGCCCTAGCGGGAGAGACCGGGGAGCTGTTTTTT,CASSREALAGETGELFF
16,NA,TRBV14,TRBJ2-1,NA,TGTGCCAGCAGCCAGGTAGCGCTTAGCTCCTACAATGAGCAGTTCTTC,CASSQVALSSYNEQFF
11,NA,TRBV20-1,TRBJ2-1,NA,TGCAGCTACCGCACCTACAATGAGCAGTTCTTC,CSYRTYNEQFF
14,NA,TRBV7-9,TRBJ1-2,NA,TGTGCCAGCAGCTTAAAGGATCTGGTGTATGGCTACACCTTC,CASSLKDLVYGYTF
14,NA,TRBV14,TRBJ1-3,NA,TGTGCCAGCAGTAACACCGTCTCTGGAAACACCATATATTTT,CASSNTVSGNTIYF
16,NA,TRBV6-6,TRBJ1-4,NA,TGTGCCAGCAGTGGGGCTGGGAGTCGTGGTAATGAAAAACTGTTTTTT,CASSGAGSRGNEKLFF
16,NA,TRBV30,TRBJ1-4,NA,TGTGCCTGGATCCCAGGCCGGGGGGCAGCTAATGAAAAACTGTTTTTT,CAWIPGRGAANEKLFF
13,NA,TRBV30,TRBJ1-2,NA,TGTGCCTGGAGGTCCGGGTGGGGCGACGGCTACACCTTC,CAWRSGWGDGYTF
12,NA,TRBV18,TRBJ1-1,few,TGTGCCAGCTCACCAACGGGCACTGAAGCTTTCTTT,CASSPTGTEAFF
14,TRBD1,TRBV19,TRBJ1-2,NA,TGTGCCAGTTTCCCGACAGGGCGCGAGGATGGCTACACCTTC,CASFPTGREDGYTF
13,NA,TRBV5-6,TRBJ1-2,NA,TGTGCCAGCAGCTTGGTGGGGACCGGAGGCTACACCTTC,CASSLVGTGGYTF
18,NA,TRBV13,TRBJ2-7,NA,TGTGCCAGCAGCTCATTAAAACGCACCGGGACCGACACCTACGAGCAGTACTTC,CASSSLKRTGTDTYEQYF
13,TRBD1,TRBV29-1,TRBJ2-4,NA,TGCAGCGTTGGGAGACAGGGTAATGACATTCAGTACTTC,CSVGRQGNDIQYF
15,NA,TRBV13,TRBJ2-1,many,TGTGCCAGCAGCGCGGTAGCAACCCCCTACAATGAGCAGTTCTTC,CASSAVATPYNEQFF
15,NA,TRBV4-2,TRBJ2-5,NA,TGTGCCAGCAGTTCCCCGGCCATGTACCAAGAGACCCAGTACTTC,CASSSPAMYQETQYF
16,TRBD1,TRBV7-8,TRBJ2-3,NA,TGTGCCAGCAGGAACTTCGGGGACAGGGGGTGGGATACGCAGTATTTT,CASRNFGDRGWDTQYF
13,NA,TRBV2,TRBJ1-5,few,TGTGCCAGCAGCACAGGGAGCGACCAGCCCCAGCATTTT,CASSTGSDQPQHF
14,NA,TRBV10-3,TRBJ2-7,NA,TGTGCCATCAGTTCGTGGGACAAGTCAGGGGAGCAGTACTTC,CAISSWDKSGEQYF
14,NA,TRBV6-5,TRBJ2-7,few,TGTGCCAGCACCCCCGGTGGGGGATACTACGAGCAGTACTTC,CASTPGGGYYEQYF
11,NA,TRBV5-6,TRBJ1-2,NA,TGTGCCAGCAGCGTTACAGGGGGCTACACCTTC,CASSVTGGYTF
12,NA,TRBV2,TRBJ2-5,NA,TGTGCCAGCAAGTCCGGGTCGGAGACCCAGTACTTC,CASKSGSETQYF
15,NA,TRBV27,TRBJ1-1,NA,TGTGCCAGCAGTTTAAACGACAGGCCGAACACTGAAGCTTTCTTT,CASSLNDRPNTEAFF
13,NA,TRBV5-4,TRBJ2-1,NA,TGTGCCAGCAGCCTGGGACTTTACAATGAGCAGTTCTTC,CASSLGLYNEQFF
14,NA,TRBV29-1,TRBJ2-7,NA,TGCAGCGTTGAAGAGGGTGTCGCGGTAAACGAGCAGTACTTC,CSVEEGVAVNEQYF
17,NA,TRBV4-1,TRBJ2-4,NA,TGCGCCAGCAGCCCATTCATCACCGGGGAAGCCAAAAACATTCAGTACTTC,CASSPFITGEAKNIQYF
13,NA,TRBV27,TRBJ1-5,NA,TGTGCCAGCAGTATGCGGCAGATCGGCCCCCAGCATTTT,CASSMRQIGPQHF
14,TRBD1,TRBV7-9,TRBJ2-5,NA,TGTGCCAGCAGCTTCGGACAGGTCAAAGAGACCCAGTACTTC,CASSFGQVKETQYF
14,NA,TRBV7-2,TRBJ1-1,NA,TGTGCCAGCAGCTCTCATCGGGACGGCACTGAAGCTTTCTTT,CASSSHRDGTEAFF
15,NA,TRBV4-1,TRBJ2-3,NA,TGCGCCAGCAGCCAACTTCAACTAGTTACAGATACGCAGTATTTT,CASSQLQLVTDTQYF